Given below is one T cell receptor (beta chain) in context. The data originate from a study of OX40 agonist ivuxolimab in advanced cancers. Trimming took 6 bases from V and 5 from J; bases not matched to a gene: 14. The CDR3 covers 17 residues. Germline CDR1 is MDHEN and CDR2 is SYDVKM. Sequencing was performed with immunoSEQ multiplex PCR; in TCRdb, only in-frame clones are kept and a portion is missing. This sample has approximately 80,000 clones, with roughly 87% found just once. The chain employs TRBV28 and TRBJ2-7, with TRBD2 matching 12 bases. The clonotype comes from an adult with an advanced solid tumor such as melanoma, head and neck, liver or kidney cancer. The specimen was CD4+ or CD8+ T cells sorted from blood, collected in a trial of the OX40 agonist ivuxolimab. The CDR3 coding sequence is TGTGCCAGCAGCACCTTGACGACTGGACTAGCGGGACACGAGCAGTACTTC. The encoded protein is CASSTLTTGLAGHEQYF.